The 21 T cell receptor beta chains given below trace back to one sample, sequenced in a study of cytomegalovirus exposure and HLA in healthy donors. The PCR had 60 Vbeta and 13 Jbeta primers. The method was immunoSEQ multiplex PCR; TCRdb's version includes in-frame clones alone and lacks a portion of them. Among around 140,000 clones listed, roughly 80% were seen once. The material sequenced was PBMCs. Receptor source: a man aged 40-55 years in good health and CMV-seropositive.

On this clone: Within the sample, other DNA sequences also encode this same CDR3. This sequence joins TRBV5-1 and TRBJ1-1; 8 bases match TRBD1. The CDR3 covers 14 residues. The germline V gene has CDR1 SGHRS and CDR2 YFSETQ. After removal of 3 bases from V and 2 bases from J, the junction contained 3 bases not matched to a gene. The CDR3 DNA reads as TGCGCCAGCAGCTGGGGACAGGCCAACACTGAAGCTTTCTTT. As protein: CASSWGQANTEAFF.

This chain links TRBV7-8 with TRBJ1-3; D not resolved. The CDR3 is 14 amino acids. The V end lost 2 bases, the J end lost 0 bases, and 5 bases lay between the germline ends. The germline gives CDR1 SGHVS, CDR2 FQNEAQ. The CDR3 is CASSLQASGNTIYF. As DNA, the CDR3 is TGTGCCAGCAGCTTACAGGCCTCTGGAAACACCATATATTTT.

The genes are TRBV5-1 and TRBJ1-1; no reliable D call. Germline V gives CDR1 SGHRS, CDR2 YFSETQ. The CDR3 sequence is 14 residues long. The V end was cut by 1 base, the J end by 10 bases, with 17 bases between. CDR3 protein: CASSLTGGERAAFF. The CDR3 DNA reads TGCGCCAGCAGCTTGACCGGCGGGGAAAGAGCAGCTTTCTTT.

V usage is TRBV28 and J usage is TRBJ1-2; 8 bases agree with TRBD1. J lost 5 bases, V lost 3 bases, and 5 bases had no gene match. The germline V gene has CDR1 MDHEN and CDR2 SYDVKM. The length of the CDR3 is 14 residues. CDR3 sequence: CASSFGTGVYGYTF. CDR3 DNA sequence: TGTGCCAGCAGTTTTGGGACAGGCGTTTATGGCTACACCTTC.

The V gene is TRBV7-9, the J gene TRBJ1-1; D is undetermined. The CDR3 extends over 13 amino acids. CDR1 is SEHNR, CDR2 FQNEAQ, per germline (reference sequence). Between the trimmed V and J ends, which lost 1 base and 1 base, there was a span of 4 bases. Written as DNA, the CDR3 is TGTGCCAGCAGCTTAGAGAGGAACACTGAAGCTTTCTTT. Protein: CASSLERNTEAFF.

The V gene is TRBV12-5, the J gene TRBJ2-1, with D possibly matching TRBD2 (6 bases). With 3 bases removed from V and 10 bases from J, the gap between germline ends came to 10 bases. The germline gives CDR1 LGHNT, CDR2 FRNRAP. The CDR3 is 12 amino acids. CDR3 sequence: CASGFSGGEQFF. DNA for the CDR3: TGTGCTAGTGGTTTTTCCGGGGGAGAGCAGTTCTTC.

The J gene is TRBJ2-1, the V gene TRBV28; D perhaps matches TRBD2 (5 bases). V was trimmed by 8 bases and J by 8 bases, leaving 16 bases between them. CDR1 and CDR2 from the germline V gene are MDHEN and SYDVKM. This CDR3 region has 13 residues. The CDR3 DNA sequence: TGTGCCAGCGGGAGCCCCAATCTCTATGAGCAGTTCTTC. Translation gives CASGSPNLYEQFF.

V usage is TRBV7-6 and J usage is TRBJ2-4, with D hard to call. Trimming cost V 4 bases and J 9 bases, with 10 bases left between them. The germline gives CDR1 SGHVS, CDR2 FNYEAQ. CDR3 length equals 12 residues. The CDR3 DNA reads as TGTGCCAGCAGCTCGATCGAGAGCATTCAGTACTTC. The encoded protein is CASSSIESIQYF.

The chain combines TRBV7-9 with TRBJ2-7; D might be TRBD1 (6 bases). This CDR3 is built from 14 residues. Germline CDR1 SEHNR, CDR2 FQNEAQ (reference sequence). V lost 3 bases and J 2 bases, leaving 11 bases between the germline ends. The CDR3 sequence: CASSLPGQPYEQYF. Written as DNA, the CDR3 is TGTGCCAGCAGCTTGCCGGGACAACCCTACGAGCAGTACTTC.

The J gene is TRBJ1-2, the V gene TRBV28; TRBD1 matches 7 bases. J was trimmed by 4 bases and V by 1 base; bases with no gene match: 9. The CDR3 totals 16 residues. Germline V lookup: CDR1 MDHEN, CDR2 SYDVKM. The CDR3 is CASSLYEGAPSYGYTF. The CDR3 DNA reads as TGTGCCAGCAGTTTATATGAGGGGGCCCCTAGCTATGGCTACACCTTC.

J is TRBJ2-7 and V is TRBV2, with 10 bases aligning to TRBD2. V shed 4 bases and J 2 bases; nucleotides not matched to a gene: 8. The CDR3 length is 16 residues. Germline V CDR1 and CDR2: SNHLY, FYNNEI. This CDR3 is CASSAPTSGPAYEQYF. The CDR3 DNA follows: TGTGCCAGCAGTGCCCCGACTAGCGGGCCCGCCTACGAGCAGTACTTC.

The CDR3 loop is CASSRLAGPNEQFF. CDR3 coding DNA: TGTGCCAGCAGCCGACTAGCGGGACCCAATGAGCAGTTCTTC. The chain employs TRBV7-3 and TRBJ2-1; TRBD2 agrees at 11 bases. CDR3 length: 14 residues. V lost 5 bases, J lost 6 bases, and 3 bases stayed unmatched. CDR1 and CDR2 from the germline V gene are SGHTA and FQGTGA.

The genes are TRBV6-1 and TRBJ2-7, with unresolved D. The CDR3 is 11 amino acids. V gave up 3 bases and J gave up 3 bases, with 3 bases separating them. The germline gives CDR1 MNHNS, CDR2 SASEGT. DNA for the CDR3: TGTGCCAGCAGTGACAGCTACGAGCAGTACTTC. Translation gives CASSDSYEQYF.

This clone was detected only once. The chain has TRBV30 and TRBJ1-2; the D gene is possibly TRBD1 (5 bases). The germline gives CDR1 GTSNPN, CDR2 SVGIG (reference sequence). The CDR3 runs to 13 residues. The V end lost 2 bases, the J end lost 3 bases, and 10 bases lay between the germline ends. For the CDR3, the DNA is TGTGCCTGGAGTTTGACAGTCTACTATGGCTACACCTTC. Its translation is CAWSLTVYYGYTF.

The J gene is TRBJ2-1, the V gene TRBV7-7; 8 bases are a match to TRBD2. Germline CDR1 SSHAT, CDR2 FNYEAQ (reference sequence). The CDR3 covers 14 residues. The J segment lost 7 bases and the V segment lost 3 bases, leaving 5 bases of the junction unmatched. The CDR3 reads CASSLSGSVNEQFF. Here the CDR3 DNA reads TGTGCCAGCAGCTTGAGCGGGAGCGTAAATGAGCAGTTCTTC.

The rearrangement uses TRBV5-4 and TRBJ2-1, with TRBD1 identical over 7 bases. The germline V gene encodes CDR1 SGHNT and CDR2 YYREEE (reference sequence). CDR3 length: 15 amino acids. Unmatched junction bases numbered 4, after V lost 2 bases and J lost 2 bases. Here the CDR3 reads CASSLAGTAYNEQFF. The CDR3 coding sequence is TGTGCCAGCAGCTTAGCCGGGACAGCCTACAATGAGCAGTTCTTC.

CDR3 sequence: CASSPRVGMGGYNEQFF. The CDR3, as DNA: TGTGCCAGCAGCCCCAGGGTGGGGATGGGGGGGTACAATGAGCAGTTCTTC. This chain links TRBV2 with TRBJ2-1; 7 bases line up with TRBD2. Germline CDR1 and CDR2: SNHLY and FYNNEI. Unmatched junction bases numbered 15, after V lost 6 bases and J lost 4 bases. This CDR3 region has 17 residues.

The chain joins TRBV11-2 to TRBJ2-1; 10 bases are shared with TRBD2. V was clipped by 5 bases and J by 10 bases; unmatched bases: 8. The CDR3 sequence is 14 residues long. Germline V gives CDR1 SGHAT, CDR2 FQNNGV. CDR3 in DNA: TGTGCCAGCAGCACGCGGACGGGACTAGCGGAGCAGTTCTTC. Its translation: CASSTRTGLAEQFF.

This clone appeared a single time. The chain links TRBV27 to TRBJ2-1; the match to TRBD2 covers 8 bases. V dropped 3 bases and J dropped 5; count of bases not matched to a gene: 3. Germline assignment: CDR1 MNHEY and CDR2 SMNVEV (reference sequence). CDR3 length equals 14 residues. The CDR3 DNA reads as TGTGCCAGCAGTTTCCAAGCGGGAGACAATGAGCAGTTCTTC. It specifies CASSFQAGDNEQFF.

V and J are TRBV7-9 and TRBJ1-1; no firm D call. Between the trimmed V and J ends, which lost 1 base and 6 bases, there was a span of 12 bases. The CDR3 is 14 amino acids. Germline loops: CDR1 SEHNR, CDR2 FQNEAQ (reference sequence). CDR3 amino acids: CASSLVAGLAEAFF. The DNA for the CDR3 is TGTGCCAGCAGCTTAGTGGCGGGTCTCGCTGAAGCTTTCTTT.

This chain connects TRBV11-3 to TRBJ2-1; D gene unclear. The CDR3 runs to 15 residues. V lost 5 bases to trimming and J lost 6 bases, with 17 bases between them. Germline assignment: CDR1 SGHNT and CDR2 YENEEA. CDR3 residues: CASSPQGVGGNEQFF. CDR3 bases: TGTGCCAGCAGCCCACAAGGAGTTGGCGGCAATGAGCAGTTCTTC.